This T cell receptor (beta chain) was identified during a study of control samples from healthy donors and cancer patients. Repertoires were generated with immunoSEQ multiplex PCR, while TCRdb's copy carries only in-frame clones and drops some. The data show under 200,000 clones, 91% seen once. The germline V and J ends were trimmed by 1 base and 6 bases, with 7 bases remaining between them. Germline V gene lookup returns CDR1 SEHNR and CDR2 FQNEAQ (reference sequence). The CDR3 contains 13 residues. This TCR was sampled from a woman in her thirties in good health. The chain joins TRBV7-9 to TRBJ2-1; TRBD1 might be the D (5 bases). The sample consisted of blood. The CDR3 spells CASSLGQFNEQFF. CDR3 coding DNA: TGTGCCAGCAGCTTAGGACAGTTCAATGAGCAGTTCTTC. The full variable domain, its missing parts supplied by reference TRBV7-9 and TRBJ2-1, is DTGVSQNPRHKITKRGQNVTFRCDPISEHNRLYWYRQTLGQGPEFLTYFQNEAQLEKSRLLSDRFSAERPKGSFSTLEIQRTEQGDSAMYLCASSLGQFNEQFFGPGTRLTVL.